Below, 11 T cell receptor beta chains from the same sample are listed, as sequenced in a study of Graves' ophthalmopathy and Graves' hyperthyroidism. RNA transcripts yielded amplified TCR beta CDR3 regions. Investigators did first-round RT-PCR with HTBI primers, then second-round multiplex PCR. TCRdb itself ran the multiplex PCR reads through MiXCR, one entry per CDR3 protein. The sample consists of 450,000 to 600,000 distinct CDR3 sequences, under 45% of them appearing once. The sample taken for sequencing was peripheral blood or thyroid tissue (not recorded which). Receptors originate from an adult man with Graves' hyperthyroidism.

This clonotype was detected many times. This chain connects TRBV29-1 to TRBJ1-2; 7 bases map to TRBD1. This CDR3 is 13 amino acids long. The V and J ends lost 6 bases and 7 bases, in that order; junction bases with no gene match: 11. Per the germline V gene, CDR1 is SQVTM and CDR2 is ANQGSEA. DNA of the CDR3: TGCAGCGTCCCCCGGGACAGTCTCTCTGGCTACACCTTC. Translating it yields CSVPRDSLSGYTF.

This clonotype appeared once. The CDR3 does not close with the conserved phenylalanine or tryptophan, likely indicating a read error. The limits of the CDR3 on the DNA are not certain, so only TCRdb's listed CDR3 is given. The CDR3 here is CASSADRGL. The chain joins TRBV10-2 to TRBJ1-3; TRBD1, as called in the table, went unchecked against the DNA. CDR1 and CDR2 (germline): WSHSY, SAAADI. With termini counted, the CDR3 has 9 amino acids.

In its sample, this clonotype was seen a few times. The J gene is TRBJ1-4, the V gene TRBV7-9; D possibly corresponds to TRBD1 (5 bases). The CDR3 runs to 16 residues. V lost 5 bases and J lost 3, with 16 bases in between. Germline assignment: CDR1 SEHNR and CDR2 FQNEAQ (reference sequence). CDR3 nucleotide sequence: TGTGCCAGCAGCCAAGATCTTGGGACGTCTAATGAAAAACTGTTTTTT. It is translated as CASSQDLGTSNEKLFF.

This sequence joins TRBV19 and TRBJ1-2; D remains unclear. Trimming took 2 bases from V and 4 from J, leaving 14 bases between them. The CDR3 covers 15 residues. CDR1 and CDR2 (germline): LNHDA, SQIVND (reference sequence). CDR3 loop: CASSITGNSVYGYTF. Written as DNA, the CDR3 is TGTGCCAGTAGTATAACCGGCAACTCAGTCTATGGCTACACCTTC.

The rearrangement uses TRBV5-1 and TRBJ2-5; 9 positions match TRBD1. Trimming removed 5 bases from V and 11 bases from J; junction bases left unmatched: 10. The CDR3 runs 13 residues. Germline V gene data show CDR1 as SGHRS and CDR2 as YFSETQ. The CDR3 coding sequence is TGCGCCAGCAGACAGGGGGCAAAGAATGAGCAGTACTTC. Protein: CASRQGAKNEQYF.

The chain has TRBV9 and TRBJ2-7; 10 bases align to TRBD1. The germline V gene encodes CDR1 SGDLS and CDR2 YYNGEE. The CDR3 is 15 residues long. After removal of 0 bases from V and 5 bases from J, the junction contained 5 bases not matched to a gene. This chain's CDR3 is CASSVEGQGNHEQYF. CDR3 sequence (DNA): TGTGCCAGCAGCGTAGAGGGACAGGGGAACCACGAGCAGTACTTC.

The chain combines TRBV20-1 with TRBJ2-1; 11 positions agree with TRBD2. V trimming: 1 base; J trimming: 8 bases; junction bases outside the gene matches: 7. Germline V lookup: CDR1 DFQATT, CDR2 SNEGSKA (reference sequence). The CDR3 consists of 15 residues. Here the CDR3 DNA reads TGCAGTGCTAGAGGTAGCGGGGGGGCTGTCTATGAGCAGTTCTTC. It yields the protein CSARGSGGAVYEQFF.

This chain uses TRBV27 with TRBJ1-2; D is unresolved. The CDR3 is made up of 14 amino acids. Germline V gene lookup returns CDR1 MNHEY and CDR2 SMNVEV (reference sequence). Trimming took off 7 bases at V and 3 bases at J, with 15 bases between the two ends. The CDR3 is CASMRRGSDYGYTF. CDR3 in DNA: TGTGCCAGCATGAGGAGAGGGTCGGACTATGGCTACACCTTC.

This clonotype was recorded a few times. The chain joins TRBV5-4 to TRBJ2-5; 10 nucleotides align to TRBD2. The CDR3 is 16 amino acids. After removal of 0 bases from V and 1 base from J, the junction contained 3 bases not matched to a gene. The germline CDR1 and CDR2 sequences are SGHNT and YYREEE (reference sequence). CDR3 bases: TGTGCCAGCAGCTTGGTCCTAGCGGGGGCCCAAGAGACCCAGTACTTC. Protein: CASSLVLAGAQETQYF.

This clonotype has at least ten counts. The rearrangement joins TRBV24-1 to TRBJ2-2, with 11 bases lining up with TRBD1. The CDR3 spans 17 residues. V trimming: 4 bases; J trimming: 7 bases; junction bases outside the gene matches: 10. CDR1 is KGHDR, CDR2 SFDVKD, per germline. The CDR3 region is CATSDVGQGAYGGELFF. As DNA, the CDR3 is TGTGCCACCAGTGACGTAGGACAGGGGGCATACGGCGGGGAGCTGTTTTTT.

The chain combines TRBV5-6 with TRBJ1-2; 9 bases are shared with TRBD1. CDR3 length: 20 amino acids. Germline CDR1 and CDR2: SGHDT and YYEEEE. Trimming at V came to 1 base and at J to 2 bases, leaving 18 bases not matched to a gene. CDR3 sequence: CASSLFYKWGQGISNYGYTF. CDR3 bases: TGTGCCAGCAGCTTGTTCTATAAATGGGGACAGGGCATTTCCAACTATGGCTACACCTTC.